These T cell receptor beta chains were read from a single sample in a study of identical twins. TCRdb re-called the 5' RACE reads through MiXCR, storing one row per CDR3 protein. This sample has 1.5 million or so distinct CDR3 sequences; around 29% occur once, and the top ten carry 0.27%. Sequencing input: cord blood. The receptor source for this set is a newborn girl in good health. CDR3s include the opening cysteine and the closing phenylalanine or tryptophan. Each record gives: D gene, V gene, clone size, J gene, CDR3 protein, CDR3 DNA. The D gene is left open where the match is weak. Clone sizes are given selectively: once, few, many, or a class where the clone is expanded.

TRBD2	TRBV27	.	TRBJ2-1	CASSKRGGGNEQFF	TGTGCCAGCAGCAAGCGGGGGGGGGGAAATGAGCAGTTCTTC
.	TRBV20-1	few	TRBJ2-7	CSARGLSGTLREQYF	TGCAGTGCGAGGGGGCTTAGCGGGACCTTGCGCGAGCAGTACTTC
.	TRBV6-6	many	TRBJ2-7	CASSYSKTGGPYEQYF	TGTGCCAGCAGTTACTCGAAGACAGGAGGCCCCTACGAGCAGTACTTC
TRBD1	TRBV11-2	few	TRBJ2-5	CASSKGQGYNEQYF	TGTGCCAGCAGCAAAGGACAGGGGTACAATGAGCAGTACTTC
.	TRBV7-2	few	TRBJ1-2	CASSSRPTANYGYTF	TGTGCCAGCAGCTCTCGCCCCACAGCTAACTATGGCTACACCTTC
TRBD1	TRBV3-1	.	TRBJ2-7	CASSSRDRGIREQYF	TGTGCCAGCAGCAGCCGGGACAGGGGAATTAGAGAGCAGTACTTC
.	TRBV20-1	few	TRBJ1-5	CSARSGRDQPQHF	TGCAGTGCTAGATCTGGGCGCGATCAGCCCCAGCATTTT
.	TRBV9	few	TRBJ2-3	CASRLPSTSTDTQYF	TGTGCCAGCAGGCTCCCCTCGACTAGCACAGATACGCAGTATTTT
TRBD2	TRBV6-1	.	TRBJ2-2	CASSERLAGYTGELFF	TGTGCCAGCAGTGAACGCCTAGCGGGATACACCGGGGAGCTGTTTTTT
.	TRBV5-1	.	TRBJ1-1	CASSLEAPNTEAFF	TGCGCCAGCAGCTTGGAAGCCCCGAACACTGAAGCTTTCTTT
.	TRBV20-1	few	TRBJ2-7	CSARDPGVGEQYF	TGCAGTGCTAGAGATCCGGGGGTCGGCGAGCAGTACTTC
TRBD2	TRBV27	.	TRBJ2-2	CASSLVSGSPGELFF	TGTGCCAGCAGTTTAGTTAGCGGGAGCCCCGGGGAGCTGTTTTTT
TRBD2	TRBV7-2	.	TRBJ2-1	CASSLVASGSRNEQFF	TGTGCCAGCAGCTTAGTGGCTAGCGGGAGTAGGAATGAGCAGTTCTTC
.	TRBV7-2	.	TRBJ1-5	CASSSLLYQPQHF	TGTGCCAGCAGCTCCCTTTTATACCAGCCCCAGCATTTT
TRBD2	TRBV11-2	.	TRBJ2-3	CASSLERGAADTQYF	TGTGCCAGCAGCTTAGAGCGGGGGGCGGCAGATACGCAGTATTTT
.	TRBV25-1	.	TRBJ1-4	CASSEPPGKLFF	TGTGCCAGCAGTGAACCCCCGGGAAAACTGTTTTTT
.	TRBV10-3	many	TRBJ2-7	CAISALLGQGVYEQYF	TGTGCCATCAGTGCACTACTTGGGCAGGGAGTATACGAGCAGTACTTC
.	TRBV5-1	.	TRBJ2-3	CASSSAAGKTDTQYF	TGCGCCAGCAGTTCCGCAGCGGGTAAAACAGATACGCAGTATTTT
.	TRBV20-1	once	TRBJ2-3	CSAPPGGSRTDTQYF	TGCAGTGCCCCCCCCGGCGGCTCTAGGACAGATACGCAGTATTTT
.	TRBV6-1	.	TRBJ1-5	CASSPGQRSQPQHF	TGTGCCAGCAGTCCCGGGCAGAGGAGTCAGCCCCAGCATTTT
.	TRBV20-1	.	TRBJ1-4	CSARGATTTNEKLFF	TGCAGTGCTAGAGGGGCCACCACAACTAATGAAAAACTGTTTTTT
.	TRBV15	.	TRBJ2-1	CATSRDLLEDEQFF	TGTGCCACCAGCAGAGACTTACTAGAGGATGAGCAGTTCTTC
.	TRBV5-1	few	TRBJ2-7	CASSLAHKGQYF	TGCGCCAGCAGCTTGGCACATAAGGGGCAGTACTTC
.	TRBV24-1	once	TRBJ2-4	CATSDPRSGGIQCF	TGTGCCACCAGTGATCCTCGGTCGGGTGGCATTCAGTGCTTC
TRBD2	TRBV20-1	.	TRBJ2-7	CSASPTSASYEQYF	TGCAGTGCTAGTCCCACTAGCGCCAGCTACGAGCAGTACTTC
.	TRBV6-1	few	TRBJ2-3	CASSEASVTDTQYF	TGTGCCAGCAGTGAGGCTAGCGTCACAGATACGCAGTATTTT
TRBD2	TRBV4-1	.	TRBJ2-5	CASSQSGIGSPQETQYF	TGCGCCAGCAGCCAAAGCGGGATTGGGAGTCCCCAAGAGACCCAGTACTTC